This T cell receptor beta chain was captured in a study of cytomegalovirus exposure and HLA in healthy donors (dated by TCRdb to the late 2010s). For the study in its entirety: The 500 to 800 repertoires of the first cohort and the roughly 120 validation repertoires were produced on the same platform, according to a later analysis. The study aimed to test whether cataloging public T cell receptors could reveal signatures of past pathogen exposure. Along with the roughly 700-subject first cohort, a separate validation cohort of over a hundred different subjects was used. To predict cytomegalovirus infection status, the study brought together high-throughput TCR immunosequencing, statistical association of individual TCRs with disease status, and machine learning.

Separate from the roughly 650-subject first cohort, the validation cohort of 95 to 150 subjects was the group to which the donors belonged. Taken from cysteine to phenylalanine, the CDR3 has 14 residues. The DNA shown is the 42-base CDR3, in frame from base 1. V trim: 5 bases; J trim: 5 bases; unmatched bases: 7. Summary of the overall study and its limitations: Most TCR sequences were seen in very few donors, while some public TCRs were found in many individuals. The classifier was reported to diagnose cytomegalovirus status with high specificity and sensitivity in both the original and validation cohorts. Subsequent analysis determined that TCRs grouped into clusters in the first cohort also showed a tendency toward co-occurrence across the roughly 110 validation repertoires, and 94% of cluster scores exceeded 0. In vitro tests confirmed that a few of the cytomegalovirus-associated TCR beta chains recognize cytomegalovirus antigens. All 120 or so repertoires were used to score co-occurrence in the validation cohort in a later analysis, because that analysis had no HLA typing for the cohort. According to the authors, the approach could potentially be generalized to other disease states and immunological phenotypes. A total of fewer than 200 TCR beta chains were listed by the study as associated with cytomegalovirus.

Concerning this clone: Its antigen has not been determined. Base qualities are not recorded, but no much larger clone differs from it by a single base.

The library was generated by the immunoSEQ multiplex PCR assay. The authors' pipeline ran thus. A statistical classification framework was built for diagnosing cytomegalovirus status from the catalog of TCR beta chain sequences. In its TCRdb copy, this immuneACCESS table keeps in-frame sequences only and misses some clones. Where compared with another copy, unresolved V genes explain less than half of these, and the others have no known cause. V, J and clone size are taken as reported in that table, and D and trimming were inferred from the DNA itself. The sample profile shows tens of thousands of clones; around 90% of them were found once. The top ten clonotypes cover around 2.2% of the sample.

The V and J genes are TRBV5-3 and TRBJ2-4, and 7 junction bases match TRBD1. TRBV5-3 counts as an open reading frame of uncertain function. Sequenced sample: PBMCs. The source is a woman in her 30s in good health and CMV-seronegative. The CDR3 protein: CARRSTGSENIQYF. The bases are TGTGCCAGAAGATCGACAGGGTCGGAAAACATTCAGTACTTC.